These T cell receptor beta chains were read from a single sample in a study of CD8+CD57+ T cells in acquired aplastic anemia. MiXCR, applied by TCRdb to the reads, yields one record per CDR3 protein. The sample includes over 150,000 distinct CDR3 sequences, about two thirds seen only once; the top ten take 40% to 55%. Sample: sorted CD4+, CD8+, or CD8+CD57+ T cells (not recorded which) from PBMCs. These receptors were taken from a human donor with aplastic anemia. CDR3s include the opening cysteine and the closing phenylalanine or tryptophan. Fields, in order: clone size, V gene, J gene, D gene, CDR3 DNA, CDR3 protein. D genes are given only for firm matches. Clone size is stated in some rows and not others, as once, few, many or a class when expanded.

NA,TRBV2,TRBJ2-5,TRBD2,TGTGCCAGCATTCGGGGGGTTCGAGAGACCCAGTACTTC,CASIRGVRETQYF
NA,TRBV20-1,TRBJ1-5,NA,TGCAGTGCTGAACCGGGACTGGGTCCTGGTCAGCCCCAGCATTTT,CSAEPGLGPGQPQHF
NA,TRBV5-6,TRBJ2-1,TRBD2,TGTGTCAGAAGCGGGGGGGCCTACAATGAGCAGTTCTTC,CVRSGGAYNEQFF
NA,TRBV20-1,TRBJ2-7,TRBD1,TGCAGTGCTCCGACAGGGGACATCTCCTACGAGCAGTACTTC,CSAPTGDISYEQYF
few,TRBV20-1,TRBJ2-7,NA,TGCAGTGCTAGAGGTAGACAGTACGAGCAGTACTTC,CSARGRQYEQYF
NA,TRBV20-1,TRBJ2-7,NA,TGCAGTGCCCTAAACCGGGACAAGGGTACCTACGAGCAGTACTTC,CSALNRDKGTYEQYF
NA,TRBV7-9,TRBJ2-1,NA,TGTGCCAGCAGCCCCCCGAGCGCGCTAGCTAATGAGCAGTTCTTC,CASSPPSALANEQFF
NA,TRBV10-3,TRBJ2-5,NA,TGTGCCATCAGTGAACCGGGCTCTATCCAAGAGACCCAGTACTTC,CAISEPGSIQETQYF
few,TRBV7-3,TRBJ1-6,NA,TGTGCCAGCAGCGTAGGAACAGGGCCTGGTTCACCCCTCCACTTT,CASSVGTGPGSPLHF
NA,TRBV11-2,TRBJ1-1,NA,TGTGCCAGCAGCACCGGGAACACTGAAGCTTTCTTT,CASSTGNTEAFF
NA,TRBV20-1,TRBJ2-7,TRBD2,TGCAGTGCCTTATCCGGGACTAGCGGCCTTAGCTACGAGCAGTACTTC,CSALSGTSGLSYEQYF
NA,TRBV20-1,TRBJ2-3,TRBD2,TGCAGTGCTAGAGGAGTAGCGGGAGGCCAGGGCACCACAGATACGCAGTATTTT,CSARGVAGGQGTTDTQYF
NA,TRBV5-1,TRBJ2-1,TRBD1,TGCGCCAGCAGCATGGACAGGCAGGATAGCAATGAGCAGTTCTTC,CASSMDRQDSNEQFF